These 27 T cell receptor beta chains originate from one sample sequenced in a study of response to subunit inactivated influenza vaccine (dated by TCRdb to the late 2010s). Receptor amplification or capture employed RT-PCR. Sequencing was performed on an Illumina HiSeq 2500. The public reads were run again by TCRdb, first through fastp at Q25 and then through MiXCR, and only productive beta chains were kept. Each record represents a unique CDR3 protein, reported with the most common genes and DNA among its rows. This sample gives more than 150,000 distinct CDR3 sequences in total; about 9% of them show up just once. 9.5% to 13% of the sample is held by the ten biggest clonotypes. Specimen: non-naive T cells sorted from PBMCs, collected on the day of vaccination. The label giving this sample's cell subset or site can be read as: memory T cell fraction. The receptors derive from a man aged 50 to 59 who received an inactivated influenza vaccine. Donor details come from another sample of the same person, matched by shared clones.

The table lists this clonotype with a few counts. The chain joins TRBV2 to TRBJ2-7; weak D call: TRBD1 (6 bases). This CDR3 is 14 amino acids long. CDR1 is SNHLY, CDR2 FYNNEI, per germline. V was cut by 4 bases and J by 6 bases, with 16 bases left in between. The CDR3 is CASSGIRGSREQYF. In nucleotides, the CDR3 is TGTGCCAGCAGTGGTATAAGGGGGAGTCGCGAGCAGTACTTC.

J is TRBJ2-3 and V is TRBV20-1; D remains ambiguous. V lost 2 bases and J lost 2, with 11 bases in between. CDR1 is DFQATT, CDR2 SNEGSKA, per germline (reference sequence). This CDR3 is built from 14 residues. The CDR3 spells CSARLKFTTDTQYF. The CDR3 DNA is TGCAGTGCTAGACTTAAGTTCACCACAGATACGCAGTATTTT.

In this sample, this clonotype turned up many times. This chain uses TRBV29-1 with TRBJ1-4; no clear D. Looked up from germline, CDR1 is SQVTM and CDR2 is ANQGSEA. The CDR3 sequence is 12 residues long. Deletions cut 5 bases from V and 5 bases from J, with 9 bases between. The CDR3 nucleotides are TGCAGCGTTTCGAAAGGAAATGAAAAACTGTTTTTT. Translating gives CSVSKGNEKLFF.

This clonotype was counted a few times. The chain uses TRBV28 and TRBJ1-1; D unclear. The CDR3 contains 12 residues. Trimming cost V 3 bases and J 7 bases, with 9 bases left between them. Germline CDR1 reads MDHEN; CDR2 reads SYDVKM. The CDR3 protein is CASSLTRIEAFF. The CDR3 DNA reads as TGTGCCAGCAGTTTGACCAGGATTGAAGCTTTCTTT.

The V gene is TRBV4-3, the J gene TRBJ2-2; the match to TRBD1 covers 9 bases. This CDR3 comprises 17 residues. The germline gives CDR1 LGHNA, CDR2 YSLEER. V was clipped by 3 bases and J by 0 bases; unmatched bases: 5. The CDR3: CASSQKTGGTNTGELFF. CDR3 DNA sequence: TGCGCCAGCAGCCAGAAAACAGGGGGCACGAACACCGGGGAGCTGTTTTTT.

This clonotype has a count of ten or more. The V call is TRBV28, the J call TRBJ2-7; 8 bases match TRBD1. From germline, CDR1 is MDHEN and CDR2 SYDVKM. Germline trimming cut 3 bases from V and 7 bases from J; bases unmatched to any gene: 8. CDR3 length: 14 residues. DNA of the CDR3: TGTGCCAGCAGTTTGGCAGGGGGCTCTAAAGAGCAGTACTTC. It encodes CASSLAGGSKEQYF.

This clonotype has just a few counts. The V call is TRBV12-3 or TRBV12-4, the J call TRBJ2-2; 7 bases align to TRBD1. The ends lost 5 bases at V and 1 base at J; junction bases unmatched: 4. This CDR3 has 15 amino acids. CDR3 DNA sequence: TGTGCCAGCAGTCCAGCAGGGGGGAACACCGGGGAGCTGTTTTTT. Protein sequence: CASSPAGGNTGELFF.

The V call is TRBV4-2, the J call TRBJ2-5; 12 nucleotides match TRBD2. CDR1 is LGHNA, CDR2 YNFKEQ, per germline. CDR3 length: 15 residues. The J segment lost 5 bases and the V segment lost 5 bases, leaving 6 bases of the junction unmatched. CDR3 amino acids: CASSNGLAGSETQYF. The CDR3 DNA reads as TGTGCCAGCAGCAACGGACTAGCGGGATCGGAGACCCAGTACTTC.

The rearrangement links TRBV9 to TRBJ1-4; a weak D match, TRBD1 (6 bases). V lost 0 bases and J lost 8, with 17 bases in between. The germline V gene has CDR1 SGDLS and CDR2 YYNGEE. The CDR3 has 16 amino acids. CDR3 in amino acids: CASSVAPGGGREKLFF. DNA for the CDR3: TGTGCCAGCAGCGTAGCTCCCGGCGGGGGGCGAGAAAAACTGTTTTTT.

Concerning this clonotype itself: A read error may produce the germline difference seen at one junction end. V and J are TRBV25-1 and TRBJ2-5; D is possibly TRBD1 (5 bases). The CDR3 is 11 residues long. Per germline, CDR1 MGHDK and CDR2 SYGVNS. Here the CDR3 reads CAGREEETQYF. The CDR3 region has the DNA TGTGCCGGCAGGGAAGAAGAGACCCAGTACTTC.

This clonotype was counted between two and nine times. This sequence joins TRBV7-9 and TRBJ2-7; D not certain. The CDR3 length is 12 residues. The V and J ends lost 4 bases and 9 bases respectively, with 13 bases between them. Per the germline V gene, CDR1 is SEHNR and CDR2 is FQNEAQ (reference sequence). This CDR3 is CASSSGYSGQYF. CDR3 in DNA: TGTGCCAGCAGCTCCGGATACTCGGGGCAGTACTTC.

This clonotype was recorded many times. This sequence joins TRBV21-1 and TRBJ1-2. TRBV21-1 is a documented pseudogene. The CDR3 length is 14 residues. The CDR3, as DNA: TGTGCCAGCAGCCTGCTTATAACGCAAGGAATCTACACCTTC. This gives the protein CASSLLITQGIYTF.

This clonotype has only a few counts. The genes are TRBV24-1 and TRBJ2-1, with a tentative D call TRBD1 (5 bases). This CDR3 contains 14 residues. The germline V gene encodes CDR1 KGHDR and CDR2 SFDVKD. V shed 9 bases and J shed 0 bases, with 11 bases lying between them. CDR3 residues: CATSAGNSYNEQFF. DNA for the CDR3: TGTGCCACCTCGGCAGGGAACTCCTACAATGAGCAGTTCTTC.

This clonotype was recorded a few times. The chain employs TRBV10-1 and TRBJ1-1, with D tentatively TRBD1 (6 bases). CDR1 and CDR2 (germline): WNHNN, SYGVQD (reference sequence). Trimming stripped 5 bases from V and 1 base from J, with 8 bases between. The CDR3 totals 13 residues. The CDR3 sequence: CASSKDRNTEAFF. The CDR3 coding sequence is TGCGCCAGCAGTAAGGACAGGAACACTGAAGCTTTCTTT.

This clonotype has ten or more counts. The V and J genes are TRBV4-3 and TRBJ2-4, with unresolved D. The CDR3 has 17 amino acids. Per the germline V gene, CDR1 is LGHNA and CDR2 is YSLEER. V gave up 1 base and J gave up 0 bases, with 13 bases separating them. CDR3 in DNA: TGCGCCAGCAGCCAAGGGAGAGAAGGGCTAGCCAAAAACATTCAGTACTTC. Amino acids: CASSQGREGLAKNIQYF.

The chain uses TRBV5-4 and TRBJ2-2; TRBD1 or TRBD2 may be the D gene (5 bases each). CDR1 is SGHNT, CDR2 YYREEE, per germline (reference sequence). The CDR3 consists of 15 residues. The ends were cut back, 3 bases at V and 0 bases at J, with 9 bases in the middle. The CDR3 region is CASSWGPTNTGELFF. In DNA, the CDR3 is TGTGCCAGCAGCTGGGGACCAACGAACACCGGGGAGCTGTTTTTT.

This clonotype has more than one count but fewer than ten. The chain combines TRBV6-1 with TRBJ2-1; 7 bases match TRBD1. The germline CDR1 and CDR2 sequences are MNHNS and SASEGT. The CDR3 consists of 14 residues. Losses at the gene ends were 6 bases for V and 4 bases for J; bases not matched to a gene: 6. CDR3 protein: CASRLTTGYNEQFF. CDR3 coding DNA: TGTGCCAGCAGACTAACGACAGGGTACAATGAGCAGTTCTTC.

At least ten counts were recorded for this clonotype. The chain carries TRBV2 and TRBJ2-2; TRBD1 matches at 11 bases. Germline CDR1 SNHLY, CDR2 FYNNEI. The CDR3 has 13 amino acids. V lost 10 bases, J lost 4 bases, and 2 bases stayed unmatched. Here the CDR3 reads CATGTGGTGELFF. CDR3 coding DNA: TGTGCCACGGGGACAGGGGGCACCGGGGAGCTGTTTTTT.

This clonotype came up many times. The chain recombines TRBV5-1 with TRBJ2-1, with no clear D. The CDR3 has 13 residues. V shed 2 bases and J shed 3 bases, with 6 bases lying between them. Per the germline V gene, CDR1 is SGHRS and CDR2 is YFSETQ. The CDR3 bases are TGCGCCAGCAGCTTCGACCTCTACAATGAGCAGTTCTTC. Translation gives CASSFDLYNEQFF.

Concerning this clonotype itself: This may stem from a read error, because a much larger clone lies one nucleotide away. The V and J genes are TRBV7-9 and TRBJ2-5; 8 nucleotides agree with TRBD2. Per germline, CDR1 SEHNR and CDR2 FQNEAQ (reference sequence). CDR3 length: 15 residues. The CDR3 DNA is TGTGCCAGCAGCCTTAGCGGGACACAAGTTGGGACCAAGTACTTC. Translating it yields CASSLSGTQVGTKYF.

This chain joins TRBV18 and TRBJ2-2; TRBD2 matches at 7 bases. This CDR3 has 13 amino acids. The ends lost 5 bases at V and 6 bases at J; junction bases unmatched: 3. The germline V gene has CDR1 KGHSH and CDR2 LQKENI. CDR3 in amino acids: CASSSTSAGELFF. In DNA form, the CDR3 reads TGTGCCAGCTCATCCACTAGCGCCGGGGAGCTGTTTTTT.

The chain's CDR3 is CASSYSGEGSYEQYF. DNA of the CDR3: TGTGCCAGCAGTTACTCGGGGGAGGGGTCCTACGAGCAGTACTTC. The chain employs TRBV6-2 or TRBV6-3 and TRBJ2-7; TRBD2 aligns across 7 bases. The CDR3 consists of 15 residues. Germline CDR1 reads MNHEY; CDR2 reads SVGEGT. J lost 1 base, V lost 0 bases, and 3 bases had no gene match.

This rearrangement joins TRBV7-2 to TRBJ2-7; 9 positions agree with TRBD2. CDR1 SGHTA and CDR2 FQGNSA come from the germline V gene. J lost 6 bases, V lost 0 bases, and 9 bases had no gene match. The CDR3 length is 16 residues. CDR3 DNA: TGTGCCAGCAGCTTAGCTGACCTAGCGGGATCCGTCGAGCAGTACTTC. The encoded protein is CASSLADLAGSVEQYF.

The V and J genes are TRBV7-6 and TRBJ2-2; D is possibly TRBD1 (5 bases). V lost 4 bases and J lost 1, with 22 bases in between. The CDR3 extends over 19 amino acids. Germline assignment: CDR1 SGHVS and CDR2 FNYEAQ. CDR3 amino acids: CASSSYPERGAENTGELFF. Written as DNA, the CDR3 is TGTGCCAGCAGCTCCTACCCGGAGCGTGGGGCTGAGAACACCGGGGAGCTGTTTTTT.

The V and J genes are TRBV14 and TRBJ1-4, with a possible D match to TRBD1 (5 bases). Trimming removed 1 base from V and 4 bases from J, with 13 bases in between. In germline, CDR1 is SGHDN, CDR2 FVKESK. This CDR3 comprises 16 residues. CDR3 nucleotides: TGTGCCAGCAGCCAAGGACTTCCAGGGCTTAATGAAAAACTGTTTTTT. It is translated as CASSQGLPGLNEKLFF. The whole variable domain, remainder taken from reference TRBV14 and TRBJ1-4, is EAGVTQFPSHSVIEKGQTVTLRCDPISGHDNLYWYRRVMGKEIKFLLHFVKESKQDESGMPNNRFLAERTGGTYSTLKVQPAELEDSGVYFCASSQGLPGLNEKLFFGSGTQLSVL.

This clonotype was found a few times. The chain employs TRBV5-1 and TRBJ2-2, with D possibly matching TRBD1 (6 bases). V lost 3 bases to trimming and J lost 7 bases, with 13 bases between them. The V gene's germline CDR1 is SGHRS and CDR2 YFSETQ. This CDR3 has 14 amino acids. CDR3 amino acids: CASSWRTGNGELFF. The CDR3, as DNA: TGCGCCAGCAGCTGGAGAACAGGGAACGGGGAGCTGTTTTTT.

In its sample, this clonotype was seen many times. V usage is TRBV5-1 and J usage is TRBJ1-4; D might be TRBD1 (6 bases). Trimming shortened V by 5 bases and J by 1 base, and 9 bases separated the two germline ends. CDR3 length: 14 amino acids. Germline V gene data show CDR1 as SGHRS and CDR2 as YFSETQ. CDR3 region: CASRDRRTNEKLFF. The CDR3 bases are TGCGCCAGCAGAGACAGGAGAACTAATGAAAAACTGTTTTTT. Full variable domain (remainder filled in from reference TRBV5-1 and TRBJ1-4): KAGVTQTPRYLIKTRGQQVTLSCSPISGHRSVSWYQQTPGQGLQFLFEYFSETQRNKGNFPGRFSGRQFSNSRSEMNVSTLELGDSALYLCASRDRRTNEKLFFGSGTQLSVL.